What follows are 30 T cell receptor beta chains derived from one specimen sequenced in a study of blood T cell repertoires in COVID-19. Here immunoSEQ multiplex PCR was the method, and the copy in TCRdb shows in-frame clones only, minus some. This repertoire shows some 180,000 clones, 80% to 90% found once; its top ten account for roughly 1.9%. Sequencing was performed on peripheral blood. The receptors come from a woman of 80 years or more with acute or convalescent COVID-19.

The rearrangement uses TRBV14 and TRBJ1-1; 9 bases align to TRBD1. The V gene's germline CDR1 is SGHDN and CDR2 FVKESK. The CDR3 spans 15 residues. Trimming cost V 2 bases and J 1 base; bases outside gene matches: 2. CDR3 amino acids: CASSQLTGGNTEAFF. The DNA of the CDR3 is TGTGCCAGCAGCCAATTGACAGGGGGGAACACTGAAGCTTTCTTT. The full variable domain, its missing parts supplied by reference TRBV14 and TRBJ1-1, is EAGVTQFPSHSVIEKGQTVTLRCDPISGHDNLYWYRRVMGKEIKFLLHFVKESKQDESGMPNNRFLAERTGGTYSTLKVQPAELEDSGVYFCASSQLTGGNTEAFFGQGTRLTVV.

J is TRBJ1-5 and V is TRBV20-1; D gene unclear. CDR3 length: 12 residues. Trimming left V 3 bases short and J 10 bases short, with 13 bases between. Germline CDR1 and CDR2: DFQATT and SNEGSKA (reference sequence). The CDR3 bases are TGCAGTGCTAGTCCGTCTACTAACCCCCAGCATTTT. Protein: CSASPSTNPQHF.

The chain links TRBV19 to TRBJ2-2, with 9 nucleotides matching TRBD1. Germline V gene data show CDR1 as LNHDA and CDR2 as SQIVND (reference sequence). The CDR3 extends over 14 amino acids. V lost 7 bases to trimming and J lost 5 bases; unmatched junction nucleotides: 5. This CDR3 is CASTRQGGTGELFF. DNA for the CDR3: TGTGCCAGTACTCGACAGGGGGGGACCGGGGAGCTGTTTTTT. The full variable domain, completed using reference TRBV19 and TRBJ2-2, is DGGITQSPKYLFRKEGQNVTLSCEQNLNHDAMYWYRQDPGQGLRLIYYSQIVNDFQKGDIAEGYSVSREKKESFPLTVTSAQKNPTAFYLCASTRQGGTGELFFGEGSRLTVL.

This rearrangement joins TRBV19 to TRBJ2-6, with 10 bases fitting TRBD1. J was trimmed by 2 bases and V by 5 bases; bases with no gene match: 9. The germline CDR1 and CDR2 sequences are LNHDA and SQIVND (reference sequence). The CDR3 loop spans 18 amino acids. The DNA for the CDR3 is TGTGCCAGTAGTGCCCAGGGACAGGGGACGGCTGGGGCCAACGTCCTGACTTTC. It encodes CASSAQGQGTAGANVLTF.

The rearrangement joins TRBV19 to TRBJ2-6, with 7 nucleotides matching TRBD1. The CDR3 extends over 17 amino acids. Germline CDR1 reads LNHDA; CDR2 reads SQIVND (reference sequence). Unmatched junction bases numbered 8, after V lost 6 bases and J lost 0 bases. CDR3 loop: CASRDRQNPSGANVLTF. In DNA form, the CDR3 reads TGTGCCAGTAGGGACAGGCAAAACCCCTCTGGGGCCAACGTCCTGACTTTC.

Comments on this clone: The same CDR3 is also encoded by other DNA sequences in this sample. The chain couples TRBV7-2 to TRBJ2-7; 7 positions match TRBD2. This CDR3 contains 15 residues. The germline CDR1 and CDR2 sequences are SGHTA and FQGNSA. V dropped 1 base and J dropped 1; count of bases not matched to a gene: 4. CDR3 nucleotides: TGTGCCAGCAGCTTAGAGTCCGGGGGGTCCTACGAGCAGTACTTC. Amino acid sequence: CASSLESGGSYEQYF.

The chain carries TRBV6-5 and TRBJ2-7; D ambiguous. Germline V lookup: CDR1 MNHEY, CDR2 SVGAGI. The germline V and J ends were trimmed by 6 bases and 3 bases, with 9 bases remaining between them. This CDR3 is 12 amino acids long. DNA for the CDR3: TGTGCCAGCAGCGCCACACGCTACGAGCAGTACTTC. This sequence encodes CASSATRYEQYF.

The rearrangement joins TRBV28 to TRBJ1-6; D call uncertain. The CDR3 runs to 14 residues. Germline V gene lookup returns CDR1 MDHEN and CDR2 SYDVKM. Deletions cut 3 bases from V and 7 bases from J, with 10 bases between. The CDR3 sequence is CASSFTAQNSPLHF. The CDR3 nucleotides are TGTGCCAGCAGTTTCACAGCCCAAAATTCACCCCTCCACTTT.

This clone was recorded a few times. The chain combines TRBV12-1 with TRBJ1-5; TRBD1, the table's D call, lacks a check against the DNA. TRBV12-1 is a pseudogene. This CDR3 is built from 18 residues. CDR3 region: CASSPTTPTDSSNQPQHF. Written as DNA, the CDR3 is TGTGCCAGCAGCCCGACAACCCCCACCGACAGTAGCAATCAGCCCCAGCATTTT.

This chain joins TRBV5-8 and TRBJ2-3; 8 bases align to TRBD1. This CDR3 is built from 13 residues. In germline, CDR1 is SGHTS, CDR2 YDEGEE. Losses at the gene ends were 6 bases for V and 4 bases for J; bases not matched to a gene: 4. The CDR3 DNA follows: TGTGCCAGCATCCGGACAGGGCCAGATACGCAGTATTTT. Translating it yields CASIRTGPDTQYF.

This clone was seen more than once but under ten times. The genes are TRBV19 and TRBJ2-2; TRBD1 matches at 10 bases. The CDR3 extends over 15 amino acids. Germline V lookup: CDR1 LNHDA, CDR2 SQIVND (reference sequence). The V gene end was trimmed by 8 bases and the J gene end by 6 bases; junction bases not matched to a gene: 9. The CDR3 region is CASAKDRGSAGELFF. CDR3 in DNA: TGTGCCAGTGCTAAGGACAGGGGGTCCGCCGGGGAGCTGTTTTTT.

The J gene is TRBJ1-6, the V gene TRBV5-4; weak D call: TRBD1 (5 bases). With 0 bases removed from V and 4 bases from J, the gap between germline ends came to 8 bases. The CDR3 is made up of 15 amino acids. Germline assignment: CDR1 SGHNT and CDR2 YYREEE (reference sequence). The chain's CDR3 is CASSLGRGYNSPLHF. The CDR3 bases are TGTGCCAGCAGCTTGGGAAGGGGTTATAATTCACCCCTCCACTTT.

CDR3 protein: CASSQGAGRSREQFF. The DNA of the CDR3 is TGTGCCAGCAGCCAGGGGGCCGGGAGGAGTCGGGAGCAGTTCTTC. The chain is built from TRBV7-2 and TRBJ2-1; possible D gene TRBD1, 8 bases. The length of the CDR3 is 15 residues. The V and J ends lost 5 bases and 10 bases respectively, with 21 bases between them. CDR1 is SGHTA, CDR2 FQGNSA, per germline.

This sequence joins TRBV7-3 and TRBJ1-6; no reliable D call. The CDR3 is 12 amino acids. V was cut by 2 bases and J by 7 bases, with 3 bases left in between. Per the germline V gene, CDR1 is SGHTA and CDR2 is FQGTGA. CDR3 region: CASSLPNSPLHF. The CDR3 nucleotides read TGTGCCAGCAGCTTACCAAATTCACCCCTCCACTTT.

This chain links TRBV5-6 with TRBJ2-3, with D possibly TRBD2 on 6 matching bases. This CDR3 region has 15 residues. Looked up from germline, CDR1 is SGHDT and CDR2 is YYEEEE. V lost 3 bases, J lost 0 bases, and 11 bases lay in between. The CDR3: CASSYWEVSTDTQYF. CDR3 sequence (DNA): TGTGCCAGCAGCTACTGGGAGGTTAGCACAGATACGCAGTATTTT. Based on the CDR3 plus reference TRBV5-6 and TRBJ2-3, the full variable domain is DAGVTQSPTHLIKTRGQQVTLRCSPKSGHDTVSWYQQALGQGPQFIFQYYEEEERQRGNFPDRFSGHQFPNYSSELNVNALLLGDSALYLCASSYWEVSTDTQYFGPGTRLTVL.

The chain is built from TRBV28 and TRBJ1-1; D remains unclear. This CDR3 is 13 amino acids long. V lost 9 bases and J lost 5, with 16 bases in between. Germline V gives CDR1 MDHEN, CDR2 SYDVKM. The CDR3 protein is CASTAGIVTEAFF. CDR3 coding DNA: TGTGCCAGTACCGCCGGGATAGTGACTGAAGCTTTCTTT.

The V gene is TRBV7-8, the J gene TRBJ2-7; 7 bases map to TRBD1. The CDR3 length is 14 residues. J lost 0 bases, V lost 7 bases, and 6 bases had no gene match. Germline CDR1 reads SGHVS; CDR2 reads FQNEAQ. The CDR3 DNA reads TGTGCCAGCAAGATTGCAGGGGGCTCCTACGAGCAGTACTTC. It is translated as CASKIAGGSYEQYF.

The rearrangement uses TRBV6-1 and TRBJ2-5; 9 nucleotides align to TRBD1. CDR1 is MNHNS and CDR2 is SASEGT in the germline V gene. V gave up 0 bases and J gave up 6 bases; unmatched junction bases: 8. The CDR3 is made up of 16 amino acids. The CDR3 region has the DNA TGTGCCAGCAGTGAAGCATGGACAGGGGTAATGAAGACCCAGTACTTC. It translates to CASSEAWTGVMKTQYF.

The chain recombines TRBV19 with TRBJ1-4; a possible D gene is TRBD1 (6 bases). Trimming left V 5 bases short and J 3 bases short, with 22 bases between. Germline loops: CDR1 LNHDA, CDR2 SQIVND (reference sequence). The CDR3 length is 18 residues. The CDR3 protein is CASSDVAGTLRANEKLFF. CDR3 coding DNA: TGTGCCAGTAGTGATGTCGCCGGGACATTAAGAGCTAATGAAAAACTGTTTTTT.

The chain joins TRBV27 to TRBJ2-7; 7 bases line up with TRBD2. The CDR3 loop spans 16 amino acids. Germline values: CDR1 MNHEY, CDR2 SMNVEV (reference sequence). Trimming removed 6 bases from V and 0 bases from J; junction bases left unmatched: 11. The CDR3: CASSPRSLAGSYEQYF. The CDR3 coding sequence is TGTGCCAGCAGCCCACGTTCGTTAGCGGGCTCCTACGAGCAGTACTTC.

The V gene is TRBV10-3, the J gene TRBJ1-2; possible D gene TRBD1, 5 bases. The CDR3 loop spans 15 amino acids. V lost 4 bases, J lost 2 bases, and 14 bases lay in between. Germline V gene sequence: CDR1 ENHRY, CDR2 SYGVKD. In DNA, the CDR3 is TGTGCCATCAGTGGTAACGGGGGGGAAAACTATGGCTACACCTTC. Protein product: CAISGNGGENYGYTF.

The rearrangement joins TRBV9 to TRBJ2-7; TRBD2 agrees at 7 bases. Per germline, CDR1 SGDLS and CDR2 YYNGEE. CDR3 size: 15 residues. After removal of 2 bases from V and 3 bases from J, the junction contained 8 bases not matched to a gene. This chain's CDR3 is CASSVGLEDRYEQYF. The CDR3 DNA sequence: TGTGCCAGCAGCGTCGGACTAGAAGATCGCTACGAGCAGTACTTC.

This clone was observed a handful of times. This chain links TRBV2 with TRBJ1-4, with a possible D match to TRBD1 (6 bases). CDR3 length: 15 residues. The V and J ends lost 2 bases and 7 bases respectively, with 14 bases between them. Germline CDR1 and CDR2: SNHLY and FYNNEI. The CDR3: CASSETSGDGEKLFF. CDR3 bases: TGTGCCAGCAGTGAAACTTCAGGGGACGGTGAAAAACTGTTTTTT.

The rearrangement uses TRBV3-1 (or the pseudogene TRBV3-2) and TRBJ1-1; TRBD1 matches at 10 bases. This CDR3 has 15 amino acids. V lost 5 bases to trimming and J lost 6 bases; unmatched junction nucleotides: 9. In germline, CDR1 is LGHDT, CDR2 YNNKEL (reference sequence). The CDR3 DNA reads TGTGCCAGCAGCGGCCGGACAGGGGGGTTGGCTGAAGCTTTCTTT. It translates to CASSGRTGGLAEAFF.

V and J are TRBV7-3 and TRBJ2-1; TRBD2 aligns across 9 bases. The germline V gene encodes CDR1 SGHTA and CDR2 FQGTGA. CDR3 length equals 16 residues. The V gene end was trimmed by 5 bases and the J gene end by 7 bases; junction bases not matched to a gene: 12. CDR3 nucleotide sequence: TGTGCCAGCAGCGCCCAGTTTAGCGGGGGCCCTAATGAGCAGTTCTTC. Residues: CASSAQFSGGPNEQFF. The full variable domain, rest sourced from reference TRBV7-3 and TRBJ2-1, is GAGVSQTPSNKVTEKGKYVELRCDPISGHTALYWYRQSLGQGPEFLIYFQGTGAADDSGLPNDRFFAVRPEGSVSTLKIQRTERGDSAVYLCASSAQFSGGPNEQFFGPGTRLTVL.

The rearrangement links TRBV3-1 (or the pseudogene TRBV3-2) to TRBJ2-5, with 10 nucleotides matching TRBD2. This CDR3 has 15 amino acids. The V and J ends lost 5 bases and 2 bases, in that order; junction bases with no gene match: 5. Germline values: CDR1 LGHDT, CDR2 YNNKEL (reference sequence). The CDR3: CASSSRTSGQETQYF. The CDR3 coding sequence is TGTGCCAGCAGCTCCCGGACTAGCGGACAAGAGACCCAGTACTTC.

V usage is TRBV19 and J usage is TRBJ2-1; a weak D match, TRBD1 (5 bases). The CDR3 consists of 15 residues. With 3 bases removed from V and 4 bases from J, the gap between germline ends came to 13 bases. Germline V gene lookup returns CDR1 LNHDA and CDR2 SQIVND (reference sequence). CDR3 coding DNA: TGTGCCAGTAGTATGGGGCGAACCCCTTACAATGAGCAGTTCTTC. It codes for CASSMGRTPYNEQFF.

The chain employs TRBV30 and TRBJ1-2; possibly TRBD1 for D (6 bases). Germline V lookup: CDR1 GTSNPN, CDR2 SVGIG (reference sequence). This CDR3 has 13 residues. Trimming took 0 bases from V and 5 from J, leaving 10 bases between them. The CDR3 region has the DNA TGTGCCTGGAGTGTACTAGGGGGATATGGCTACACCTTC. Its protein product is CAWSVLGGYGYTF.

The gene calls are TRBV7-8 and TRBJ1-2; the D gene is possibly TRBD1 (6 bases). The CDR3 totals 15 residues. V lost 4 bases and J 5 bases, leaving 17 bases between the germline ends. CDR1 and CDR2 from the germline V gene are SGHVS and FQNEAQ. The CDR3: CASSSFFGTQYGYTF. The CDR3 coding sequence is TGTGCCAGCAGCTCATTCTTCGGGACACAATATGGCTACACCTTC.

V and J are TRBV6-4 and TRBJ2-7; TRBD1 agrees at 9 bases. Per germline, CDR1 MRHNA and CDR2 SNTAGT. The CDR3 contains 14 residues. V lost 9 bases and J lost 0; bases outside the gene matches: 6. CDR3 sequence: CASLDRGSSYEQYF. The DNA of the CDR3 is TGTGCCAGTTTAGACAGGGGGAGCTCCTACGAGCAGTACTTC.